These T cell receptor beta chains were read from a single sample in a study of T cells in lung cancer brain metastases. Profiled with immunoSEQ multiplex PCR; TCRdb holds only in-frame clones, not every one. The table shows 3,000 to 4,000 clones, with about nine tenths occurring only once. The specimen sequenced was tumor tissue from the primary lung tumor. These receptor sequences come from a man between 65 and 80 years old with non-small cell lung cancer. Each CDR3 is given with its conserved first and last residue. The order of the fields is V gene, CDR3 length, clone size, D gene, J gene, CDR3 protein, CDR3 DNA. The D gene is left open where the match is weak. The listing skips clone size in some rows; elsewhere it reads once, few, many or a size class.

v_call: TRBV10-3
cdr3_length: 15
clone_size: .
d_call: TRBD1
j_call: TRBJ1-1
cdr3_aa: CAISEPTGANTEAFF
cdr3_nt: TGTGCCATCAGTGAACCCACAGGGGCGAACACTGAAGCTTTCTTT

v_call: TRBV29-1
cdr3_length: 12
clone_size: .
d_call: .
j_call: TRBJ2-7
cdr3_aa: CSVEESSYEQYF
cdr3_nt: TGCAGCGTTGAGGAGAGCTCCTACGAGCAGTACTTC

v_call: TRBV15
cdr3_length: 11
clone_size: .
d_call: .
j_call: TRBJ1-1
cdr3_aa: CATRLNTEAFF
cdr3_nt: TGTGCCACCAGGCTTAACACTGAAGCTTTCTTT

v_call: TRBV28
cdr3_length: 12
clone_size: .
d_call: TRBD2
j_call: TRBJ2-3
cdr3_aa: CASKASGRTQYF
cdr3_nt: TGTGCCAGCAAGGCTAGCGGACGTACGCAGTATTTT

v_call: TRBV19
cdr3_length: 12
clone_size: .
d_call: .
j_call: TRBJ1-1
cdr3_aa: CASSIGRTEAFF
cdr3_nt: TGTGCCAGTAGTATTGGACGGACCGAAGCTTTCTTT

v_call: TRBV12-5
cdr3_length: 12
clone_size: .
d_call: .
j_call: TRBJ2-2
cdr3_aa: CASGSGVGELFF
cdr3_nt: TGTGCTAGTGGTTCAGGGGTCGGGGAGCTGTTTTTT

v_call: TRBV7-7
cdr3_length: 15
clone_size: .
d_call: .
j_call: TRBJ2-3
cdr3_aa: CASSLRAGVTDTQYF
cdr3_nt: TGTGCCAGCAGCTTAAGAGCAGGGGTCACAGATACGCAGTATTTT

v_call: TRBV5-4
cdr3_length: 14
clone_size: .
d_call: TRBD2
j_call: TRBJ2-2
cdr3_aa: CATSGGAHSGELFF
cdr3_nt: TGTGCCACTAGCGGGGGGGCTCATTCCGGGGAGCTGTTTTTT

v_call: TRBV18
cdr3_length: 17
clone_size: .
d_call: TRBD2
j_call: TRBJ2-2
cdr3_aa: CASSPPTGGRFSGELFF
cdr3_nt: TGTGCCAGCTCACCACCGACGGGCGGGAGGTTTTCCGGGGAGCTGTTTTTT

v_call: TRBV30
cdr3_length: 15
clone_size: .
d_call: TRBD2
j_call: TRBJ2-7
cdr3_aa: CAWSVPAGVTYEQYF
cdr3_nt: TGTGCCTGGAGTGTACCAGCGGGAGTTACCTACGAGCAGTACTTC

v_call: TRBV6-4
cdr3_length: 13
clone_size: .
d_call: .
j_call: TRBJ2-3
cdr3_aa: CASSEQSGDTQYF
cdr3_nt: TGTGCCAGCAGTGAACAGAGTGGGGATACGCAGTATTTT

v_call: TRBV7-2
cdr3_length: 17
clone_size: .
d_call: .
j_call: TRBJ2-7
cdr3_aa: CASSWGASSSMAYEQYF
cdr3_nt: TGTGCCAGCAGCTGGGGGGCAAGTTCGTCCATGGCCTACGAGCAGTACTTC

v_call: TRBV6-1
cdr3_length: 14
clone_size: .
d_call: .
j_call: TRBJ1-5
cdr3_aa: CASSEAGWNQPQHF
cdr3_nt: TGTGCCAGCAGTGAAGCAGGGTGGAACCAGCCCCAGCATTTT

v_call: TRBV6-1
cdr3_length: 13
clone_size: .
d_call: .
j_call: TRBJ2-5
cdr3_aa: CASSQERGTGLYF
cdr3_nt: TGTGCCAGCAGCCAGGAGAGGGGTACAGGCCTGTACTTC

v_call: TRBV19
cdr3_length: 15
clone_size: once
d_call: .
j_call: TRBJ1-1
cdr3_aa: CASSIGGVANTEAFF
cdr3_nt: TGTGCCAGTAGTATAGGTGGGGTGGCAAACACTGAAGCTTTCTTT

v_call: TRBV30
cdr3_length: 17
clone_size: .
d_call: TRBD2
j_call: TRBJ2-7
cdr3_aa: CAWSDPRLAMAIYEQYF
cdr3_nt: TGTGCCTGGAGTGACCCTCGACTAGCGATGGCGATCTACGAGCAGTACTTC

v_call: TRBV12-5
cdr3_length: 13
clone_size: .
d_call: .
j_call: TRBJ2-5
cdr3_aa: CASGLVRGETQYF
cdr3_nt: TGTGCTAGTGGTTTGGTACGCGGAGAGACCCAGTACTTC

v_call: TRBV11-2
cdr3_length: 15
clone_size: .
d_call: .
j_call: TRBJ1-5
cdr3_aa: CASSRAAGSNQPQHF
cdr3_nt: TGTGCCAGCAGCCGAGCGGCAGGGAGCAATCAGCCCCAGCATTTT

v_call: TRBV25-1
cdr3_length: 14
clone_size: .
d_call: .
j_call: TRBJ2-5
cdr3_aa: CASSEFQEQETQYF
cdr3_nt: TGTGCCAGCAGTGAATTTCAGGAGCAAGAGACCCAGTACTTC

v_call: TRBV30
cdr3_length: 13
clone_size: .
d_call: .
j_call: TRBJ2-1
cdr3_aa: CAWSWAVNNEQFF
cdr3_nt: TGTGCCTGGAGTTGGGCGGTCAACAATGAGCAGTTCTTC

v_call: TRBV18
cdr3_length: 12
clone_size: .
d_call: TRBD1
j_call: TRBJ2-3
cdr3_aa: CASSAATPGQAF
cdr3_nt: TGTGCCAGCTCAGCAGCAACCCCCGGACAGGCGTTT

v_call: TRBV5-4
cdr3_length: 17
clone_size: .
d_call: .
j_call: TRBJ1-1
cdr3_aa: CASSSTRGGAYNTEAFF
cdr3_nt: TGTGCCAGCAGCTCCACCAGAGGGGGGGCCTACAACACTGAAGCTTTCTTT

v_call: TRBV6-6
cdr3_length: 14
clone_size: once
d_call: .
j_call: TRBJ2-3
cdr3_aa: CATELAMPADTQYF
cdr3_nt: TGTGCCACCGAGCTGGCTATGCCCGCAGATACGCAGTATTTT

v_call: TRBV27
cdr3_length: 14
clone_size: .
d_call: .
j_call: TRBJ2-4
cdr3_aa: CASRPGQPKNIQYF
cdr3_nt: TGTGCCAGCAGGCCAGGACAGCCAAAAAACATTCAGTACTTC

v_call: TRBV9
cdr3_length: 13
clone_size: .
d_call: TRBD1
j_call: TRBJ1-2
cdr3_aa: CASSPGTGYGYTF
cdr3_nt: TGTGCCAGCAGCCCTGGGACAGGCTATGGCTACACCTTC

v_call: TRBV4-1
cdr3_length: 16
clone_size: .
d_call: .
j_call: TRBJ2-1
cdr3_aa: CASSQEWSNSYNEQFF
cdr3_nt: TGCGCCAGCAGCCAAGAGTGGTCAAACTCCTACAATGAGCAGTTCTTC

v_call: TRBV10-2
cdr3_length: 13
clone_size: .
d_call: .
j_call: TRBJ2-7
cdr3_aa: CASSEDNREIQYF
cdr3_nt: TGCGCCAGCAGTGAGGATAACAGGGAAATTCAGTACTTC

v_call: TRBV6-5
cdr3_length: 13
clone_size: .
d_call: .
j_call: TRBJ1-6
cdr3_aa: CASRVSYNSPLHF
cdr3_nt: TGTGCCAGCAGGGTCTCCTATAATTCACCCCTCCACTTT

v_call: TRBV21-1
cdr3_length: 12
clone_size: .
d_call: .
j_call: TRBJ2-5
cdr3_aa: CASSKAGGDQYF
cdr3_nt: TGTGCCAGCAGCAAAGCGGGAGGGGACCAGTACTTC

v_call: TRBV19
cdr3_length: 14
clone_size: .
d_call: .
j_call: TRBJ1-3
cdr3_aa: CASSTRAPGNTIYF
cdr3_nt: TGTGCCAGTAGTACCAGGGCTCCTGGAAACACCATATATTTT

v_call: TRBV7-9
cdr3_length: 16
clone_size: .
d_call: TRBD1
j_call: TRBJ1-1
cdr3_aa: CASSLGGTGAFTEAFF
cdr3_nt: TGTGCCAGCAGCTTAGGCGGGACAGGGGCTTTCACTGAAGCTTTCTTT

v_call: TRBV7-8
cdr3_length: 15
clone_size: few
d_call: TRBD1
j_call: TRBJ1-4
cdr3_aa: CASSLHRGTNEKLFF
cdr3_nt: TGTGCCAGCAGCCTACACAGGGGAACTAATGAAAAACTGTTTTTT

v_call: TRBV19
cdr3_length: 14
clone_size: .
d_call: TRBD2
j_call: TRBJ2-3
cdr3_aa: CASTLGGSADTQYF
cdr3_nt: TGTGCCAGTACCCTCGGCGGGAGTGCAGATACGCAGTATTTT

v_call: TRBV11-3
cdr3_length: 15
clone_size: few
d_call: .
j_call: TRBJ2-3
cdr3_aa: CASSLGGISTDTQYF
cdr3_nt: TGTGCCAGCAGCTTAGGAGGGATTAGCACAGATACGCAGTATTTT

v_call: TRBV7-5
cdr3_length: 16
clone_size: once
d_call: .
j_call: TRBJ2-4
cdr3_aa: CARSPLRPWTKNIQYF
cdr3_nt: TGTGCCAGAAGCCCACTACGACCCTGGACCAAAAACATTCAGTACTTC

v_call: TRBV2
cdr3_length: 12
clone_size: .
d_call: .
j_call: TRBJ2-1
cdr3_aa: CASSEFFREQFF
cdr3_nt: TGTGCCAGCAGTGAATTTTTCCGAGAGCAGTTCTTC

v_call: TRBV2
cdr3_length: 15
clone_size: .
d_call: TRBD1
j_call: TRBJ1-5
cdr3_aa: CASSGDRAGNQPQHF
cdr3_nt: TGTGCCAGCAGTGGAGACAGGGCTGGGAATCAGCCCCAGCATTTT

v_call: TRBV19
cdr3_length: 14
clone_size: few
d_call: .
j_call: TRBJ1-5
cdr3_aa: CASSNGKPAAPQHF
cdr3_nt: TGTGCCAGTAGTAATGGGAAGCCCGCGGCGCCCCAGCATTTT

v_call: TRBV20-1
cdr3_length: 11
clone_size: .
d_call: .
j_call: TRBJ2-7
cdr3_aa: CSASVEYEQYF
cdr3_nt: TGCAGTGCTAGCGTCGAGTACGAGCAGTACTTC

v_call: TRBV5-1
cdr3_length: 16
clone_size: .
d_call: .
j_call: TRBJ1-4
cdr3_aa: CASSPDTQPTNEKLFF
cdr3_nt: TGCGCCAGCAGCCCCGATACTCAGCCAACTAATGAAAAACTGTTTTTT

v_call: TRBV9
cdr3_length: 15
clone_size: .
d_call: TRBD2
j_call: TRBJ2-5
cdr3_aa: CASSMRAGGGETQYF
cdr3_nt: TGTGCCAGCAGCATGAGAGCGGGAGGTGGGGAGACCCAGTACTTC

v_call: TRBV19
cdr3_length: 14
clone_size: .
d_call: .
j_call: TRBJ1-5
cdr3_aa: CASSKPYSNQPQHF
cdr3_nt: TGTGCCAGTAGTAAGCCATATAGCAATCAGCCCCAGCATTTT

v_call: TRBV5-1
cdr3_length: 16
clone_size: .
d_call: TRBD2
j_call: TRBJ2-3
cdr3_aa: CASSLRTSGAVDTQYF
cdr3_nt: TGCGCCAGCAGCTTGCGGACTAGCGGGGCGGTAGATACGCAGTATTTT

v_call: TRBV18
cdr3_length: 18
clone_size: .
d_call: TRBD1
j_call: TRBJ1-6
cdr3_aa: CASSPQAGTGPFNSPLHF
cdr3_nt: TGTGCCAGCTCACCACAAGCCGGGACAGGACCCTTTAATTCACCCCTCCACTTT

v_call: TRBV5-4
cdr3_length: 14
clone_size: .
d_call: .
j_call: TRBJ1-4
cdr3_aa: CASSSEGVNEKLFF
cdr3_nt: TGTGCCAGTAGCTCGGAGGGAGTTAATGAAAAACTGTTTTTT

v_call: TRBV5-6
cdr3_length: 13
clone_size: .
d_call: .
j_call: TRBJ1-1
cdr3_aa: CASSLIQSPEAFF
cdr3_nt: TGTGCCAGCAGCTTGATCCAGAGCCCTGAAGCTTTCTTT

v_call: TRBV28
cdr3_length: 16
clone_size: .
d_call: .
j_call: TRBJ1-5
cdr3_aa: CASNPRRGNIGQPQHF
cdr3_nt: TGTGCCAGCAACCCGCGAAGGGGTAACATAGGTCAGCCCCAGCATTTT

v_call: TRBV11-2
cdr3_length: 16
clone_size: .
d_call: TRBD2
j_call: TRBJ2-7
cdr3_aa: CASSLGSRGMNYEQYF
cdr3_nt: TGTGCCAGCAGCTTAGGGTCGCGGGGGATGAACTACGAGCAGTACTTC

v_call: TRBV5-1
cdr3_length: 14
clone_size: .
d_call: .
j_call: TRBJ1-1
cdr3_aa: CASSFGRKNTEAFF
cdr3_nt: TGCGCCAGCAGCTTCGGCAGGAAGAACACTGAAGCTTTCTTT

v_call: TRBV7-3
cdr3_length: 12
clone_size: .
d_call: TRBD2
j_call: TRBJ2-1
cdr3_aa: CASSPGAGGPVF
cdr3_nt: TGTGCCAGCAGCCCGGGCGCGGGGGGGCCGGTCTTC

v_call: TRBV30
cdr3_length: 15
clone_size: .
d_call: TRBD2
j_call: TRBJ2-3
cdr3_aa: CAWSVSGRATDTQYF
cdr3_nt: TGTGCCTGGAGTGTCTCCGGGAGGGCCACAGATACGCAGTATTTT

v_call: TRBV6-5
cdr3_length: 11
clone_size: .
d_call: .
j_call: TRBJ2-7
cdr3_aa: CASSSSGEQYF
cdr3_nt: TGTGCCAGCAGTAGCTCGGGCGAGCAGTACTTC

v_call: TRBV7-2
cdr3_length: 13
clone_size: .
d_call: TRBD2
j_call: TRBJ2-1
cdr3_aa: CASSPPGRERQFF
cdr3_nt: TGTGCCAGCAGCCCCCCCGGGAGGGAGAGGCAGTTCTTC

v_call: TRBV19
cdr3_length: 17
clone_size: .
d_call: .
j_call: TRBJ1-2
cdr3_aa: CASSMSSRVSANYGYTF
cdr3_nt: TGTGCCAGTAGTATGAGTTCAAGGGTTTCCGCTAACTATGGCTACACCTTC

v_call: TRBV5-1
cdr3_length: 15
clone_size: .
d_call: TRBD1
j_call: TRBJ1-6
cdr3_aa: CASSPGTADYSPLHF
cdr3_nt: TGCGCCAGCAGCCCGGGGACAGCTGATTATTCACCCCTCCACTTT

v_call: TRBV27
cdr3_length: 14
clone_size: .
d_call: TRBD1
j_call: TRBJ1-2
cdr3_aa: CASSPLTGVYGYTF
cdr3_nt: TGTGCCAGCAGTCCCCTCACAGGGGTCTATGGCTACACCTTC

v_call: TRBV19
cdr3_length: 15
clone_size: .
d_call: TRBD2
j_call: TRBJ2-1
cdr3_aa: CASSPREAGNNEQFF
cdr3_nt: TGTGCCAGTAGTCCCCGAGAAGCGGGGAACAATGAGCAGTTCTTC

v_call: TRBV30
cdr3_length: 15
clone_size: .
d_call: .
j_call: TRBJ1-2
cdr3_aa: CAWWKCYRKTYGYTF
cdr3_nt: TGTGCCTGGTGGAAGTGTTATAGAAAGACCTATGGCTACACCTTC

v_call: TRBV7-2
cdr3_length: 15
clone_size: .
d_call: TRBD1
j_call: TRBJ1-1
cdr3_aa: CASSFDRVPNTEAFF
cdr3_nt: TGTGCCAGCAGCTTCGACAGGGTACCGAACACTGAAGCTTTCTTT